The 18 T cell receptor beta chains listed next were all sequenced from one sample in a study of beta chain features in type 1 diabetes. Findings and caveats of the study: Significant though moderate, a shortening of TCRB CDR3s appeared in all four CD4+ subsets of Type 1 diabetes patients.

No antigen has been identified for these receptors. Reverse transcribing all isolated RNA meant expressed TCRB transcripts were sequenced. Data came from immunoSEQ multiplex PCR; TCRdb stores just in-frame clones and leaves some out. The data show over 300,000 clones, 9.3% seen once. Sequencing was done on a sample of central memory CD4+ T cells from blood. Receptors were obtained from a man aged 25-45 years with type 1 diabetes.

This clone was detected a few times. Given a much more abundant clone one base away, this may be a read error. The sample holds other DNA sequences that translate to the same CDR3. This chain links TRBV7-7 with TRBJ2-3, with 7 bases lining up with TRBD2. In germline, CDR1 is SSHAT, CDR2 FNYEAQ (reference sequence). The CDR3 covers 13 residues. The CDR3 DNA sequence: TGTGCCAGCAGCCTAGCGGAGGCAGATACGCAGTATTTT. It yields the protein CASSLAEADTQYF.

This clone came up a few times. Other DNA sequences in this sample translate to the same CDR3. CDR3 sequence: CASSLASTDTQYF. CDR3 sequence (DNA): TGTGCCAGCAGCTTGGCTAGCACAGATACGCAGTATTTT. V and J are TRBV5-4 and TRBJ2-3; D is uncertain. Germline V lookup: CDR1 SGHNT, CDR2 YYREEE (reference sequence). The ends were cut back, 0 bases at V and 0 bases at J, with 2 bases in the middle. This CDR3 has 13 residues. Using reference TRBV5-4 and TRBJ2-3 for the parts outside the CDR3, the full variable domain is ETGVTQSPTHLIKTRGQQVTLRCSSQSGHNTVSWYQQALGQGPQFIFQYYREEENGRGNFPPRFSGLQFPNYSSELNVNALELDDSALYLCASSLASTDTQYFGPGTRLTVL.

CDR3: CASSIETGRNEQFF. The CDR3 DNA is TGTGCCAGTAGTATCGAGACAGGGAGAAACGAGCAGTTCTTC. The chain recombines TRBV19 with TRBJ2-1, with TRBD1 matching 7 bases. This CDR3 has 14 residues. J lost 10 bases, V lost 3 bases, and 9 bases had no gene match. Germline V gene data show CDR1 as LNHDA and CDR2 as SQIVND (reference sequence).

This clone has a handful of counts. The chain employs TRBV11-2 and TRBJ1-1, with TRBD1 as a possible D gene (5 bases). The CDR3 extends over 12 amino acids. CDR1 and CDR2 from the germline V gene are SGHAT and FQNNGV. V was cut by 3 bases and J by 5 bases, with 7 bases left in between. The CDR3 region has the DNA TGTGCCAGCAGCTTCGAGGGGACTGAAGCTTTCTTT. This codes for CASSFEGTEAFF.

This chain joins TRBV6-5 and TRBJ1-1; the match to TRBD1 covers 8 bases. V lost 8 bases, J lost 1 base, and 6 bases stayed unmatched. CDR1 MNHEY and CDR2 SVGAGI come from the germline V gene. The CDR3 covers 14 residues. CDR3 loop: CASEPQGANTEAFF. The CDR3 region has the DNA TGTGCCAGCGAACCGCAGGGGGCGAACACTGAAGCTTTCTTT.

This clone was detected only a few times. The gene calls are TRBV4-1 and TRBJ2-3; D not certain. The CDR3 covers 16 residues. Looked up from germline, CDR1 is MGHRA and CDR2 is YSYEKL. V gave up 3 bases and J gave up 3 bases, with 16 bases separating them. For the CDR3, the DNA is TGCGCCAGCAGCCAGGCCGGACGGGCCGAGACAGATACGCAGTATTTT. Encoded protein: CASSQAGRAETDTQYF.

This clone was counted between two and nine times. The V call is TRBV6-6, the J call TRBJ2-7, with D possibly matching TRBD2 (6 bases). The germline V gene has CDR1 MNHNY and CDR2 SVGAGI (reference sequence). The CDR3 loop spans 14 amino acids. The V and J ends lost 4 bases and 2 bases respectively, with 12 bases between them. The CDR3 bases are TGTGCCAGCAGTTTGCTGGGACTGCCCTACGAGCAGTACTTC. This sequence encodes CASSLLGLPYEQYF.

The rearrangement joins TRBV11-2 to TRBJ1-1; D is perhaps TRBD1 (5 bases). Per germline, CDR1 SGHAT and CDR2 FQNNGV. Trimming shortened V by 1 base and J by 8 bases, and 14 bases separated the two germline ends. The CDR3 is made up of 14 amino acids. The CDR3 here is CASSLGFQGGEAFF. As DNA, the CDR3 is TGTGCCAGCAGCTTAGGGTTTCAGGGAGGGGAAGCTTTCTTT.

This clone was observed a handful of times. The V and J genes are TRBV5-1 and TRBJ2-3; TRBD2 aligns across 9 bases. V dropped 3 bases and J dropped 1; count of bases not matched to a gene: 6. Germline lookup yields CDR1 SGHRS and CDR2 YFSETQ. This CDR3 comprises 16 residues. In DNA, the CDR3 is TGCGCCAGCAGCTCGCTAGCGGGGATACGCACAGATACGCAGTATTTT. It yields the protein CASSSLAGIRTDTQYF.

The chain has TRBV15 and TRBJ2-3, with D unclear. Germline CDR1 LNHNV, CDR2 YYDKDF (reference sequence). The CDR3 runs 16 residues. Trimming cost V 2 bases and J 1 base, with 13 bases left between them. CDR3 residues: CATSRRIAPGTDTQYF. The CDR3 DNA sequence: TGTGCCACCAGCAGAAGGATAGCTCCAGGCACAGATACGCAGTATTTT.

This clone was detected many times. V is TRBV6-6 and J is TRBJ2-7; either TRBD1 or TRBD2 may supply D (5 bases each). The CDR3 length is 15 residues. Germline loops: CDR1 MNHNY, CDR2 SVGAGI (reference sequence). V lost 6 bases, J lost 2 bases, and 17 bases lay in between. The DNA of the CDR3 is TGTGCCAGCAGCAGCACCGGGACGTTTACCTACGAGCAGTACTTC. The encoded protein is CASSSTGTFTYEQYF.

This clone turned up a few times. The rearrangement uses TRBV10-3 and TRBJ2-7; the D gene could be TRBD1 or TRBD2 (6 bases each). This CDR3 contains 13 residues. V gave up 2 bases and J gave up 7 bases, with 12 bases separating them. CDR1 and CDR2 from the germline V gene are ENHRY and SYGVKD. In DNA, the CDR3 is TGTGCCATCAGTGAGGTACAGGGAGGTGAGCAGTACTTC. Translating it yields CAISEVQGGEQYF.

The chain joins TRBV7-2 to TRBJ2-7; D is uncertain. This CDR3 spans 12 amino acids. With 6 bases removed from V and 3 bases from J, the gap between germline ends came to 9 bases. Germline V gene lookup returns CDR1 SGHTA and CDR2 FQGNSA. CDR3 sequence (DNA): TGTGCCAGCAGTGAAATGTTCTACGAGCAGTACTTC. Translating it yields CASSEMFYEQYF.

This clone appeared a few times. The chain recombines TRBV25-1 with TRBJ2-5; D may match TRBD1 or TRBD2 (5 bases each). Germline V gives CDR1 MGHDK, CDR2 SYGVNS. Trimming left V 6 bases short and J 5 bases short, with 13 bases between. The CDR3 consists of 13 residues. The CDR3 nucleotides read TGTGCCAGCAGGTACGGGGCTCGGGAGACCCAGTACTTC. Protein: CASRYGARETQYF.

The chain couples TRBV5-4 to TRBJ2-3; D possibly corresponds to TRBD2 (6 bases). Germline CDR1 SGHNT, CDR2 YYREEE (reference sequence). The CDR3 length is 15 residues. Deletions cut 6 bases from V and 1 base from J, with 15 bases between. The CDR3 nucleotides read TGTGCCAGCATGAGTTGGGGGGTAGGCACAGATACGCAGTATTTT. It codes for CASMSWGVGTDTQYF.

V is TRBV10-3 and J is TRBJ1-2, with D possibly TRBD1 on 6 matching bases. V lost 1 base, J lost 0 bases, and 12 bases lay in between. CDR3 length: 16 amino acids. In germline, CDR1 is ENHRY, CDR2 SYGVKD. This CDR3 reads CAISELGGTSNYGYTF. CDR3 nucleotide sequence: TGTGCCATCAGTGAGTTGGGGGGCACCTCTAACTATGGCTACACCTTC.

This clone was picked up many times. The chain couples TRBV5-1 to TRBJ2-1, with TRBD2 identical over 7 bases. This CDR3 is 14 amino acids long. After removal of 0 bases from V and 7 bases from J, the junction contained 4 bases not matched to a gene. Germline V gene data show CDR1 as SGHRS and CDR2 as YFSETQ. This CDR3 reads CASSLGLALNEQFF. The CDR3 DNA reads as TGCGCCAGCAGCTTGGGACTAGCATTGAATGAGCAGTTCTTC. Full variable domain (missing parts from reference TRBV5-1 and TRBJ2-1): KAGVTQTPRYLIKTRGQQVTLSCSPISGHRSVSWYQQTPGQGLQFLFEYFSETQRNKGNFPGRFSGRQFSNSRSEMNVSTLELGDSALYLCASSLGLALNEQFFGPGTRLTVL.

The chain recombines TRBV19 with TRBJ2-1; no reliable D call. V was shortened by 0 bases and J by 0 bases, with 9 bases between the two germline ends. This CDR3 comprises 16 residues. Germline values: CDR1 LNHDA, CDR2 SQIVND (reference sequence). The CDR3, as DNA: TGTGCCAGTAGTATAGATGCCAGATACTCCTACAATGAGCAGTTCTTC. Translation: CASSIDARYSYNEQFF.